This T cell receptor beta chain was recorded in a study of control samples from healthy donors and cancer patients. V dropped 3 bases and J dropped 1 base, with 9 bases sitting between them. The germline V gene has CDR1 LGHDT and CDR2 YNNKEL (reference sequence). This CDR3 region has 14 residues. Some clones are missing from TCRdb's copy, which holds only in-frame ones; the method was immunoSEQ multiplex PCR. The table shows about 20,000 clones, with around 90% occurring only once. This chain uses TRBV3-1 (or the pseudogene TRBV3-2) with TRBJ2-5; D call uncertain. The material sequenced was PBMCs. This TCR derives from a woman aged 55 to 70 with head and neck cancer. The CDR3 nucleotides are TGTGCCAGCAGCCACTCCACAACCCAAGAGACCCAGTACTTC. It encodes CASSHSTTQETQYF.